The clone carrying this T cell receptor (beta chain) showed up many times. CDR1 is SNHLY and CDR2 is FYNNEI in the germline V gene. The germline V and J ends were trimmed by 3 bases and 2 bases, with 2 bases remaining between them. The CDR3 extends over 12 amino acids. The source material, RNA transcripts, was used to amplify TCR beta CDR3 regions. HTBI primers were used for first-round RT-PCR of the TCR CDR3. TCRdb recomputed calls from the multiplex PCR reads with MiXCR, one row per CDR3 protein. The sample lists 300,000 or so distinct CDR3 sequences; over 15% were seen once. The record originates from a study of T cells in Graves' hyperthyroidism and ophthalmopathy. Disease duration under 2 months; hyperthyroidism patients were aged 18 to 65.

V and J are TRBV2 and TRBJ1-5; no reliable D call. Sequencing was carried out using blood. The sequence came from a man under 40 with Graves' hyperthyroidism. CDR3: CASSEGNQPQHF. As DNA, the CDR3 is TGTGCCAGCAGTGAGGGCAATCAGCCCCAGCATTTT.